This T cell receptor (beta chain) derives from a study of identical twins. TCRdb used MiXCR to reprocess the 5' RACE reads, holding one entry per CDR3 protein. The sample has about 240,000 distinct CDR3 sequences, roughly a tenth seen once; the top ten hold more than 8.5%. Germline V lookup: CDR1 WNHNN, CDR2 SYGVQD (reference sequence). J was trimmed by 0 bases and V by 2 bases; bases with no gene match: 3. The CDR3 runs to 15 residues. The source material was memory T cells sorted from blood. The chain couples TRBV10-1 to TRBJ2-7; 8 positions match TRBD1. The receptor's source is a middle-aged man in good health. CDR3 nucleotides: TGCGCCAGCAGTGAGAGGACAGGGATCTCCTACGAGCAGTACTTC. As protein: CASSERTGISYEQYF.